This TCR beta chain was captured in a study of post-analysis software for immune sequencing data. Study background: Some patients lacked subtype; others had relapsing-remitting, secondary progressive or progressive-relapsing disease. Overall study results and limits: TRBV segments more frequent in patients than in controls numbered roughly 5 and included TRBV5-6, TRBV5-1 and TRBV20-1. Multiple sclerosis patients showed significantly lower normalized Chao1 diversity than controls did.

This clonotype has more than one count but fewer than ten. Its antigen is unknown. Trimming left V 3 bases short and J 5 bases short, with 13 bases between. CDR1 and CDR2 (germline): MDHEN, SYDVKM. The CDR3 has 14 residues. Unique molecular identifiers had been added to the TCR beta cDNA libraries. TCRdb re-called the PCR reads with MiXCR, one entry per CDR3 protein. The table includes roughly 410,000 distinct CDR3 sequences, 30% to 45% detected once. This sequence originates from a girl aged 10 to 17 with multiple sclerosis. The chain joins TRBV28 to TRBJ2-5, with D possibly TRBD1 on 6 matching bases. Sequencing input: blood. The DNA of the CDR3 is TGTGCCAGCAGTTTGCAGGGGCTGAAGGAGACCCAGTACTTC. Translating gives CASSLQGLKETQYF. The entire variable domain, with the rest obtained from reference TRBV28 and TRBJ2-5, is as follows: DVKVTQSSRYLVKRTGEKVFLECVQDMDHENMFWYRQDPGLGLRLIYFSYDVKMKEKGDIPEGYSVSREKKERFSLILESASTNQTSMYLCASSLQGLKETQYFGPGTRLLVL.